Listed below are T cell receptor beta chains from one sample, sequenced in a study of T cells in Graves' hyperthyroidism and ophthalmopathy. TCRdb reprocessed the multiplex PCR reads with MiXCR, giving one entry per CDR3 protein. The sample contains 45,000 to 60,000 distinct CDR3 sequences, 40% to 55% of which appear only once. Sequenced input: blood. Receptors were obtained from a woman younger than 45 with Graves' ophthalmopathy. Both conserved end residues are part of each CDR3. A D gene is named only where the DNA matches it firmly. Rows give clone size only sometimes, using once, few, many, or a class for an expanded clone.

>.|TRBJ2-5|.|TRBV12-3/TRBV12-4
CASSFTGQGGVETQYF
TGTGCCAGCAGTTTTACCGGACAGGGAGGGGTAGAGACCCAGTACTTC
>once|TRBJ2-3|.|TRBV13
CASSVGLQAVSTDTQYF
TGTGCCAGCAGTGTGGGCCTCCAGGCTGTGAGCACAGATACGCAGTATTTT
>many|TRBJ1-1|.|TRBV6-2/TRBV6-3
CASSDLQGNTEAFF
TGTGCCAGCAGTGATCTTCAGGGCAACACTGAAGCTTTCTTT
>.|TRBJ2-3|TRBD2|TRBV29-1
CSVEAAAGEVTDTQYF
TGCAGCGTTGAAGCGGCGGCGGGAGAAGTCACAGATACGCAGTATTTT
>many|TRBJ2-5|.|TRBV2
CASMGDNRETQYF
TGTGCCAGCATGGGTGACAACCGAGAGACCCAGTACTTC
>.|TRBJ2-3|TRBD2|TRBV2
CASSGLAGVADTQYF
TGTGCCAGCAGTGGACTAGCGGGAGTCGCAGATACGCAGTATTTT
>.|TRBJ2-5|.|TRBV20-1
CSARGQSNQPQYF
TGCAGTGCTAGAGGACAGTCGAATCAGCCCCAGTACTTC
>many|TRBJ2-3|.|TRBV5-4
CASSLDSRGTDTQYF
TGTGCCAGCAGCTTGGATTCCCGGGGCACAGATACGCAGTATTTT
>many|TRBJ1-5|TRBD1|TRBV4-1
CASSQGVSQGVRSNQPQHF
TGCGCCAGCAGCCAAGGAGTCTCACAGGGGGTACGGAGCAATCAGCCCCAGCATTTT
>medium-sized|TRBJ1-3|TRBD1|TRBV29-1
CSVGAGQGQGNTIYF
TGCAGCGTAGGGGCTGGACAGGGTCAAGGAAACACCATATATTTT
>.|TRBJ2-7|TRBD2|TRBV29-1
CSARSGPIYEQYF
TGCAGCGCCCGTAGCGGGCCCATCTACGAGCAGTACTTC
>many|TRBJ2-1|.|TRBV27
CASSLRAGHNYNEQFF
TGTGCCAGCAGTTTAAGGGCAGGGCACAACTACAATGAGCAGTTCTTC
>.|TRBJ2-7|.|TRBV7-6
CASSFLGPYEQYF
TGTGCCAGCAGCTTCTTAGGGCCCTACGAGCAGTACTTC
>.|TRBJ2-6|TRBD1|TRBV9
CASSATGGGYAF
TGTGCCAGCAGCGCTACAGGGGGCGGATATGCTTTC
>many|TRBJ2-2|TRBD1|TRBV6-5
CASSRTHSGTGLNTGELFF
TGTGCCAGCAGTCGCACTCATTCCGGGACAGGGCTGAACACCGGGGAGCTGTTTTTT
>.|TRBJ2-7|.|TRBV19
CASSTEFSSYEQYF
TGTGCCAGTAGTACTGAGTTTAGCTCCTACGAGCAGTACTTC
>.|TRBJ2-1|TRBD2|TRBV2
CASRETSGRPSYNEQFF
TGTGCCAGCAGGGAAACTAGCGGGAGGCCCTCCTACAATGAGCAGTTCTTC
>.|TRBJ2-7|TRBD2|TRBV7-9
CASSLGLAEQYF
TGTGCCAGCAGCCTGGGACTAGCCGAGCAGTACTTC
>.|TRBJ2-7|TRBD2|TRBV6-1
CASSAPLAGGYEQYF
TGTGCCAGCAGTGCACCCCTAGCGGGAGGGTATGAGCAGTACTTC
>.|TRBJ2-7|TRBD2|TRBV5-1
CASSLAVAGIYEQYF
TGCGCCAGCAGCTTAGCGGTAGCGGGAATATACGAGCAGTACTTC
>.|TRBJ1-2|.|TRBV2
CASRVTGTSNYGYTF
TGTGCCAGCAGAGTTACCGGGACATCTAACTATGGCTACACCTTC
>many|TRBJ2-1|TRBD2|TRBV7-9
CASSLDVAGGLGEEQFF
TGTGCCAGCAGCTTAGATGTAGCGGGAGGCCTCGGGGAGGAGCAGTTCTTC
>many|TRBJ2-1|.|TRBV28
CASRGREDEQFF
TGTGCCAGCAGGGGCAGGGAGGATGAGCAGTTCTTC
>.|TRBJ2-3|TRBD2|TRBV6-5
CASSGLAGLRDTQYF
TGTGCCAGCAGTGGACTAGCGGGGTTGAGGGATACGCAGTATTTT
>many|TRBJ2-7|.|TRBV10-3
CASTPGGAIYEQYF
TGTGCCAGCACTCCTGGTGGGGCAATCTACGAGCAGTACTTC
>.|TRBJ2-7|TRBD2|TRBV24-1
CATSGTSGRAYEQYF
TGTGCCACCAGTGGGACTAGCGGGAGGGCATACGAGCAGTACTTC